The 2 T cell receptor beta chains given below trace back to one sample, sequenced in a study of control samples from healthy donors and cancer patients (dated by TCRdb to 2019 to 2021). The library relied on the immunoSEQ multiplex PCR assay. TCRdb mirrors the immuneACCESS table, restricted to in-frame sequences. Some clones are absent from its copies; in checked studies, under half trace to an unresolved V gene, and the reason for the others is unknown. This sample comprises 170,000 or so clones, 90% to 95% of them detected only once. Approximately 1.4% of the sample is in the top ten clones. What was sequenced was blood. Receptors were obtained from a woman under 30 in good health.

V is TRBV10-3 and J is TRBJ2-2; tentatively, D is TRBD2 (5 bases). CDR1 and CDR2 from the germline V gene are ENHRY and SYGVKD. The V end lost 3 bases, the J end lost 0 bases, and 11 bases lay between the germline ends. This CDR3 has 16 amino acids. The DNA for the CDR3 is TGTGCCATCAGTGATAAGAGGGTACCGAACACCGGGGAGCTGTTTTTT. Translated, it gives CAISDKRVPNTGELFF.

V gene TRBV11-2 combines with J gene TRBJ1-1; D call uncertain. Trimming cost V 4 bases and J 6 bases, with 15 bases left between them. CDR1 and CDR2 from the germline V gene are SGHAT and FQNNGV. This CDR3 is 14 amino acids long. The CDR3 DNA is TGTGCCAGCAGCTCGCCGTTTAGAGACCCTGAAGCTTTCTTT. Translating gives CASSSPFRDPEAFF.